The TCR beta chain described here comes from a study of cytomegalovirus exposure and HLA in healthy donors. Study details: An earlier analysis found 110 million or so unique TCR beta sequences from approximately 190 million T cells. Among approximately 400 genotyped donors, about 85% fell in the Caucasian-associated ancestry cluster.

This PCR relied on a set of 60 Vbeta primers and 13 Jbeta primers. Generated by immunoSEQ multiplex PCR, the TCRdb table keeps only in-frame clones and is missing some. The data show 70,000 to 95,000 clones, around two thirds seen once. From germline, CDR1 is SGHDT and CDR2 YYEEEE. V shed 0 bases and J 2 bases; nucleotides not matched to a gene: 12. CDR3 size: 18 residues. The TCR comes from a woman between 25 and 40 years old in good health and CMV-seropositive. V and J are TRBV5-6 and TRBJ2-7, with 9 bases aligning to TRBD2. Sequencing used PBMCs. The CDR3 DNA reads TGTGCCAGCAGCTTGGGAGGCGCGGGGGGGATTATTACCTACGAGCAGTACTTC. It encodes CASSLGGAGGIITYEQYF.